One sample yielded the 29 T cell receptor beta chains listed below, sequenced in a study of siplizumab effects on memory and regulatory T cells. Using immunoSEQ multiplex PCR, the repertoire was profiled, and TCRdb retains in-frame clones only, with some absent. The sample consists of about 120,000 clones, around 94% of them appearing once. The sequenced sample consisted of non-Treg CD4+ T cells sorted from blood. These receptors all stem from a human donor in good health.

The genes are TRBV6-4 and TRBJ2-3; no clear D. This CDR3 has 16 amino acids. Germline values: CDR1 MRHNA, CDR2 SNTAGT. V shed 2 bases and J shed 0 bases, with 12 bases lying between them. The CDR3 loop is CASSDTRTSSTDTQYF. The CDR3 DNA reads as TGTGCCAGCAGTGACACCCGGACGTCTAGCACAGATACGCAGTATTTT.

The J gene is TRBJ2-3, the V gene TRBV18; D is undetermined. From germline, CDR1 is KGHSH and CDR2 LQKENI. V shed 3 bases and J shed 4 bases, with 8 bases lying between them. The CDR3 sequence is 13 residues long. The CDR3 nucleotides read TGTGCCAGCTCACCGGGCGCTTCAGATACGCAGTATTTT. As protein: CASSPGASDTQYF.

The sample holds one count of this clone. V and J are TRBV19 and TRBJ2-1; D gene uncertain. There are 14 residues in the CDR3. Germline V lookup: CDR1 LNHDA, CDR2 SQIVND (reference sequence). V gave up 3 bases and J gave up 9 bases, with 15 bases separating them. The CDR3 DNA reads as TGTGCCAGTAGTATTTCCCCCGTAGTTGGTGAGCAGTTCTTC. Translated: CASSISPVVGEQFF. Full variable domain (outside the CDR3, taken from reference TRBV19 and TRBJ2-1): DGGITQSPKYLFRKEGQNVTLSCEQNLNHDAMYWYRQDPGQGLRLIYYSQIVNDFQKGDIAEGYSVSREKKESFPLTVTSAQKNPTAFYLCASSISPVVGEQFFGPGTRLTVL.

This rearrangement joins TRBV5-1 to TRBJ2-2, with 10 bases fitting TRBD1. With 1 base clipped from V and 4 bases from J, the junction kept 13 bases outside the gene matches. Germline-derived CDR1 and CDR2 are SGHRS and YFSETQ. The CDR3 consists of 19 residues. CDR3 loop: CASSLRSGTGVRGTGELFF. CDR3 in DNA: TGCGCCAGCAGCTTGAGATCCGGGACAGGGGTGAGAGGCACCGGGGAGCTGTTTTTT.

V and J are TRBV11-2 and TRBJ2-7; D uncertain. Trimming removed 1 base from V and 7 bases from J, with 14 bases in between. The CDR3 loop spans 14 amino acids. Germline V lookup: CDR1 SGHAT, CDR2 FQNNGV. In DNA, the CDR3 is TGTGCCAGCAGCTTAGGGTCAGAATCGCGAGAGCAGTACTTC. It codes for CASSLGSESREQYF.

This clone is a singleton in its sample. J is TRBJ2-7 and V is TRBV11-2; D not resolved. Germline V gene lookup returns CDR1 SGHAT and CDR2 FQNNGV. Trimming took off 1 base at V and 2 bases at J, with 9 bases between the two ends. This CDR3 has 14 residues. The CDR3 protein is CASSLVLGTYEQYF. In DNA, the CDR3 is TGTGCCAGCAGCTTAGTCCTAGGTACCTACGAGCAGTACTTC. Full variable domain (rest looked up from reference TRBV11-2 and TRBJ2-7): EAGVAQSPRYKIIEKRQSVAFWCNPISGHATLYWYQQILGQGPKLLIQFQNNGVVDDSQLPKDRFSAERLKGVDSTLKIQPAKLEDSAVYLCASSLVLGTYEQYFGPGTRLTVT.

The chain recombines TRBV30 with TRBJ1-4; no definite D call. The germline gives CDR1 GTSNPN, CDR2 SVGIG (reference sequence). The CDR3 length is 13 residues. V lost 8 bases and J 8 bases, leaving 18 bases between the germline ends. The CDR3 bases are TGTGCCGCCACGGGGTTGGAGTGGGAAAAACTGTTTTTT. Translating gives CAATGLEWEKLFF.

The CDR3 nucleotides are TGCGCCAGCAGCTCAGGACGGAGGGGGGAGACCCAGTACTTC. Protein: CASSSGRRGETQYF. V usage is TRBV5-1 and J usage is TRBJ2-5; D might be TRBD1 or TRBD2, each matching 6 bases. The length of the CDR3 is 14 residues. CDR1 and CDR2 (germline): SGHRS, YFSETQ. The ends were cut back, 3 bases at V and 5 bases at J, with 14 bases in the middle.

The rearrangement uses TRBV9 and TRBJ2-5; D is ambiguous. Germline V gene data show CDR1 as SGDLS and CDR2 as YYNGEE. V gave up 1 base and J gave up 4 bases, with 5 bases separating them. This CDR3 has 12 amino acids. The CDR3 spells CASSVLGETQYF. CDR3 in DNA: TGTGCCAGCAGCGTACTGGGAGAGACCCAGTACTTC. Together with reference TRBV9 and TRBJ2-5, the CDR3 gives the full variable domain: DSGVTQTPKHLITATGQRVTLRCSPRSGDLSVYWYQQSLDQGLQFLIQYYNGEERAKGNILERFSAQQFPDLHSELNLSSLELGDSALYFCASSVLGETQYFGPGTRLLVL.

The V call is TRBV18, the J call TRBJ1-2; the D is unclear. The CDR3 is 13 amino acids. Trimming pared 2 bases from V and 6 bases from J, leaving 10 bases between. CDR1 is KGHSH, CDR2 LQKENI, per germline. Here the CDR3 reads CASSPGIADGYTF. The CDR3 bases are TGTGCCAGCTCACCAGGGATTGCTGATGGCTACACCTTC.

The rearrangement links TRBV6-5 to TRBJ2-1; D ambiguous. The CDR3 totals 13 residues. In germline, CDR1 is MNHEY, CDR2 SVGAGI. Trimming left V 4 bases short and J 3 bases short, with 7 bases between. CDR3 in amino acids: CASSFRVYNEQFF. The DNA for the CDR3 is TGTGCCAGCAGTTTCCGGGTCTACAATGAGCAGTTCTTC.

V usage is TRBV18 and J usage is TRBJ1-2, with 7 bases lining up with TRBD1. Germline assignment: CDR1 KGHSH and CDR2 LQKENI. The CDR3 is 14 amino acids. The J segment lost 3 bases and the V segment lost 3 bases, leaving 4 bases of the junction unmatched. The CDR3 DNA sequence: TGTGCCAGCTCACCGCAAGACAGGGACTATGGCTACACCTTC. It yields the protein CASSPQDRDYGYTF. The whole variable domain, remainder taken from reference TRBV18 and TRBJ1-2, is NAGVMQNPRHLVRRRGQEARLRCSPMKGHSHVYWYRQLPEEGLKFMVYLQKENIIDESGMPKERFSAEFPKEGPSILRIQQVVRGDSAAYFCASSPQDRDYGYTFGSGTRLTVV.

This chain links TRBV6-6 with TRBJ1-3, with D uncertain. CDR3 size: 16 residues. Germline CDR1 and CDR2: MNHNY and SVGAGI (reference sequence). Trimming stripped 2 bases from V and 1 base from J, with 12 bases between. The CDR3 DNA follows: TGTGCCAGCAGTTACGTACGGACTATGTCTGGAAACACCATATATTTT. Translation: CASSYVRTMSGNTIYF.

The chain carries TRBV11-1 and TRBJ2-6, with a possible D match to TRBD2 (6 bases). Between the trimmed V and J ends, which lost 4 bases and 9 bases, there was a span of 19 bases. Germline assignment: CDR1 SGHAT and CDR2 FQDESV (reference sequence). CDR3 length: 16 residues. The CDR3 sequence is CASSSPIGGWGNVLTF. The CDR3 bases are TGTGCCAGCAGCTCCCCTATTGGGGGGTGGGGCAACGTCCTGACTTTC.

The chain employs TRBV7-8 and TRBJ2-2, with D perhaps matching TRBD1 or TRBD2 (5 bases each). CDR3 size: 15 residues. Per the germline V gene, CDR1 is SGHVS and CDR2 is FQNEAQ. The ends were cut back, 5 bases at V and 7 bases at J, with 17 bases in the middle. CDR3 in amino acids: CASSRGPGTNGELFF. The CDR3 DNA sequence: TGTGCCAGCAGCCGGGGACCGGGAACGAACGGGGAGCTGTTTTTT.

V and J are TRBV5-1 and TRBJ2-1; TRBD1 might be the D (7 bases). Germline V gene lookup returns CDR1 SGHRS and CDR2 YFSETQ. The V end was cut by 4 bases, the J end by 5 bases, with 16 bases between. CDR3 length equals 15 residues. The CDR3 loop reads CASSGTGEANNEQFF. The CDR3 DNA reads TGCGCCAGCAGCGGAACAGGGGAGGCCAACAATGAGCAGTTCTTC.

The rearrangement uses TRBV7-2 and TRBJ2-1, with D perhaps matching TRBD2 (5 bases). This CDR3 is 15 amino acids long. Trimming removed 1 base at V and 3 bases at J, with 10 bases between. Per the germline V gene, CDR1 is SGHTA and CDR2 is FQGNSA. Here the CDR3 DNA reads TGTGCCAGCAGCTTAGAGCGGCTAAACTACAATGAGCAGTTCTTC. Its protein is CASSLERLNYNEQFF.

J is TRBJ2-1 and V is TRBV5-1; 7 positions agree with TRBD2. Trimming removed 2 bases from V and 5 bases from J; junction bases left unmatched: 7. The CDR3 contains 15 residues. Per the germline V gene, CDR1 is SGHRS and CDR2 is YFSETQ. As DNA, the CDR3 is TGCGCCAGCAGCTTTCCCAGCGGGAACCACAATGAGCAGTTCTTC. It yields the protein CASSFPSGNHNEQFF. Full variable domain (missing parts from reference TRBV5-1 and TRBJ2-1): KAGVTQTPRYLIKTRGQQVTLSCSPISGHRSVSWYQQTPGQGLQFLFEYFSETQRNKGNFPGRFSGRQFSNSRSEMNVSTLELGDSALYLCASSFPSGNHNEQFFGPGTRLTVL.

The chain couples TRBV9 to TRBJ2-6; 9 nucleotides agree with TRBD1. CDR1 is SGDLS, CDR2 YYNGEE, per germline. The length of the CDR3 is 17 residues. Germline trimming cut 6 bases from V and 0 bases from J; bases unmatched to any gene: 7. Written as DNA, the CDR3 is TGTGCCAGCAATCGACAGGGGGGGCCCTCTGGGGCCAACGTCCTGACTTTC. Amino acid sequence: CASNRQGGPSGANVLTF.

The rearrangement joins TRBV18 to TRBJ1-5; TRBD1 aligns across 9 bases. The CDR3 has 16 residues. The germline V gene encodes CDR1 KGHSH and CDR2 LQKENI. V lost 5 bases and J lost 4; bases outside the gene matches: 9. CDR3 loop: CASSSTGTGSNQPQHF. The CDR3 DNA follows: TGTGCCAGCTCATCAACTGGGACAGGGTCGAATCAGCCCCAGCATTTT. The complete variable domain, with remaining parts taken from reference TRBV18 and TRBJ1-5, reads NAGVMQNPRHLVRRRGQEARLRCSPMKGHSHVYWYRQLPEEGLKFMVYLQKENIIDESGMPKERFSAEFPKEGPSILRIQQVVRGDSAAYFCASSSTGTGSNQPQHFGDGTRLSIL.

As DNA, the CDR3 is TGTGCCAGTAGTATCGGCAGGGGTTATGGCTACACCTTC. It yields the protein CASSIGRGYGYTF. The chain joins TRBV19 to TRBJ1-2, with D possibly matching TRBD1 (6 bases). Trimming shortened V by 3 bases and J by 5 bases, and 10 bases separated the two germline ends. Looked up from germline, CDR1 is LNHDA and CDR2 is SQIVND (reference sequence). CDR3 length: 13 residues.

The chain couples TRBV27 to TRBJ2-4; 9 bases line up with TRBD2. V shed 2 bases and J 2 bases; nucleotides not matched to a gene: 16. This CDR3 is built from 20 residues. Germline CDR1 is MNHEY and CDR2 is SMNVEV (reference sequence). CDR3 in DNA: TGTGCCAGCAGTTTACGTGCGGGTAGCGGGAGATCATTCTCCAAAAACATTCAGTACTTC. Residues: CASSLRAGSGRSFSKNIQYF.

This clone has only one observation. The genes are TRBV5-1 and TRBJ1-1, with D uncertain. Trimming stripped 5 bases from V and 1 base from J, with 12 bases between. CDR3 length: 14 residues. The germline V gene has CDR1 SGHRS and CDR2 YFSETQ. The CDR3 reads CASRITHSNTEAFF. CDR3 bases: TGCGCCAGCAGGATCACTCATTCGAACACTGAAGCTTTCTTT.

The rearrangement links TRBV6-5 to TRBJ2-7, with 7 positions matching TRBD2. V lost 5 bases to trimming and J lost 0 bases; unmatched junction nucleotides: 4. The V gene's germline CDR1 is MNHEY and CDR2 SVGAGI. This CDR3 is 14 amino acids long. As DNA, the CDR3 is TGTGCCAGCAGTCCCAGCGGGGCCTCCTACGAGCAGTACTTC. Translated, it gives CASSPSGASYEQYF.

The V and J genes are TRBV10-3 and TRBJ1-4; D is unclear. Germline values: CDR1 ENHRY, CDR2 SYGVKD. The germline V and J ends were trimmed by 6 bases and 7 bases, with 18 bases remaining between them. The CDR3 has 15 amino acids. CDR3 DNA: TGTGCCATCAGCCTGGACGGGCAGAGTGGTGAAAAACTGTTTTTT. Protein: CAISLDGQSGEKLFF.

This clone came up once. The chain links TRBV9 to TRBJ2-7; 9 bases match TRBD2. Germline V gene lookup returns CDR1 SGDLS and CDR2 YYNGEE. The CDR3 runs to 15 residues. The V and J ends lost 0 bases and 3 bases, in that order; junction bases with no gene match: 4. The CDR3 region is CASSVGLAVNYEQYF. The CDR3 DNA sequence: TGTGCCAGCAGCGTAGGACTAGCGGTTAACTACGAGCAGTACTTC.

This chain's CDR3 is CASSQDITNNEQFF. The CDR3 DNA reads TGTGCCAGCAGCCAAGATATCACAAACAATGAGCAGTTCTTC. The chain couples TRBV14 to TRBJ2-1; D not resolved. CDR3 length: 14 residues. The V end was cut by 0 bases, the J end by 5 bases, with 8 bases between. Per germline, CDR1 SGHDN and CDR2 FVKESK.

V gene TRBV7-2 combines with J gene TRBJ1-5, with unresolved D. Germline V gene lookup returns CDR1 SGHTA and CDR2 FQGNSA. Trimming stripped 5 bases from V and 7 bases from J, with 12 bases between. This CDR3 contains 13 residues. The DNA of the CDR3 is TGTGCCAGCAGCACCACGCAGGCGCAGCCCCAGCATTTT. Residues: CASSTTQAQPQHF.

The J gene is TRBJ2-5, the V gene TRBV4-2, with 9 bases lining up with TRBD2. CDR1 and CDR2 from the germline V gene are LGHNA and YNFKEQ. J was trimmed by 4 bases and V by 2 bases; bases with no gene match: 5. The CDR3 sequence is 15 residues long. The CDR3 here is CASSQTPGLAETQYF. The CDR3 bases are TGTGCCAGCAGCCAAACCCCGGGACTAGCAGAGACCCAGTACTTC.